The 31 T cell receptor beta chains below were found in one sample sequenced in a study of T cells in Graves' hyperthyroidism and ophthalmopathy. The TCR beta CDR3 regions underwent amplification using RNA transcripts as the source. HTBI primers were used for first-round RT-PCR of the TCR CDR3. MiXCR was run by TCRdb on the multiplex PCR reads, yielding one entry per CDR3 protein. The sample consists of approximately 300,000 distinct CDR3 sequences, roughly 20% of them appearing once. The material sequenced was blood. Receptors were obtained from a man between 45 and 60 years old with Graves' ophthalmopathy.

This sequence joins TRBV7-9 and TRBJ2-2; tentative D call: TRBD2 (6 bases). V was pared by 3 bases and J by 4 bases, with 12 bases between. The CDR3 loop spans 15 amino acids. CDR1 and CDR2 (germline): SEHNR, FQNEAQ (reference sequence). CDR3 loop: CASSLRGGSTGELFF. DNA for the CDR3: TGTGCCAGCAGCTTGCGTGGAGGGAGCACCGGGGAGCTGTTTTTT.

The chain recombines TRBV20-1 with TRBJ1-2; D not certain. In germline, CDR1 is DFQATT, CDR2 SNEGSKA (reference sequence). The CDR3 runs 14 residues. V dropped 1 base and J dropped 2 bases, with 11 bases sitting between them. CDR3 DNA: TGCAGTGCTAGAGCCCCCGTAAGGAACTATGGCTACACCTTC. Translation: CSARAPVRNYGYTF.

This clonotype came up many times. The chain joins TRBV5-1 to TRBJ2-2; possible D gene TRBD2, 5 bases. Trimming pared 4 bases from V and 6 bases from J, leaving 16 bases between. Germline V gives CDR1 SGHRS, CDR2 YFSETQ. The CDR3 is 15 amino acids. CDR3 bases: TGCGCCAGCAGCCGGGGTTTTGAAGGACCCGGGGAGCTGTTTTTT. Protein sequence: CASSRGFEGPGELFF.

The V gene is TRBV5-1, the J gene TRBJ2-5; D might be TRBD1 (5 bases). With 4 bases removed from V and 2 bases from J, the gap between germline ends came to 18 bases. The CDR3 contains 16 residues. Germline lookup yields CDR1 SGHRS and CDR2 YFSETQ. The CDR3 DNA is TGCGCCAGCAGCCTCCTCCGTGACAGTACTCAAGAGACCCAGTACTTC. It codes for CASSLLRDSTQETQYF.

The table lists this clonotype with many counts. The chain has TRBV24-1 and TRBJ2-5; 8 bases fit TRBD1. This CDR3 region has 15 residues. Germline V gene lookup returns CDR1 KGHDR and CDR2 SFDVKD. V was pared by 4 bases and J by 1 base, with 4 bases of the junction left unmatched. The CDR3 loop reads CATSDPGQGQETQYF. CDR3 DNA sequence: TGTGCCACCAGTGACCCTGGACAGGGCCAAGAGACCCAGTACTTC.

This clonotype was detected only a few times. CDR3 sequence: CASSVEIRDDSHGYTF. In nucleotides, the CDR3 is TGTGCCAGCAGCGTAGAAATAAGGGACGATTCCCATGGCTACACCTTC. The chain uses TRBV9 and TRBJ1-2; D may be TRBD1 (5 bases). This CDR3 has 16 amino acids. Germline-derived CDR1 and CDR2 are SGDLS and YYNGEE. V dropped 0 bases and J dropped 6 bases, with 18 bases sitting between them.

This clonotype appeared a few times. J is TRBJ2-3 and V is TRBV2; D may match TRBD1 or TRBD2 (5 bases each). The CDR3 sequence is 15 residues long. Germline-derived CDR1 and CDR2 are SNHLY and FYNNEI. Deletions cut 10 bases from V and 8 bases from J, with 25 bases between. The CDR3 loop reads CAINEIGAGLVTQYF. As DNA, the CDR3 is TGTGCCATCAACGAGATCGGGGCAGGATTAGTTACGCAGTATTTT.

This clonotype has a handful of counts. In DNA form, the CDR3 reads TGCAGTGCCGTTGACAACTGGGCTTTCTTT. It translates to CSAVDNWAFF. The chain has TRBV20-1 and TRBJ1-1; D unclear. Trimming left V 6 bases short and J 11 bases short, with 13 bases between. The CDR3 covers 10 residues. Germline-derived CDR1 and CDR2 are DFQATT and SNEGSKA (reference sequence).

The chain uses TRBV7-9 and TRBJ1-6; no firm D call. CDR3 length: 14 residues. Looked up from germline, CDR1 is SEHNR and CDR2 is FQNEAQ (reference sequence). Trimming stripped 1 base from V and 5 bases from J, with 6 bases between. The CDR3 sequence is CASSLVPDNSPLHF. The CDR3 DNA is TGTGCCAGCAGCTTAGTGCCGGATAATTCACCCCTCCACTTT.

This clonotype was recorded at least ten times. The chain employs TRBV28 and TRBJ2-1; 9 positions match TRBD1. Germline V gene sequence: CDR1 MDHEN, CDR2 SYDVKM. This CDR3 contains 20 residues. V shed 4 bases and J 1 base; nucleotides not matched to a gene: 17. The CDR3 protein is CASSSSIRTGDSGSYNEQFF. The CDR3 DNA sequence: TGTGCCAGCAGTTCATCTATCAGGACAGGGGATAGTGGATCCTACAATGAGCAGTTCTTC. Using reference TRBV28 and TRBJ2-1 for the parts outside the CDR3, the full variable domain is DVKVTQSSRYLVKRTGEKVFLECVQDMDHENMFWYRQDPGLGLRLIYFSYDVKMKEKGDIPEGYSVSREKKERFSLILESASTNQTSMYLCASSSSIRTGDSGSYNEQFFGPGTRLTVL.

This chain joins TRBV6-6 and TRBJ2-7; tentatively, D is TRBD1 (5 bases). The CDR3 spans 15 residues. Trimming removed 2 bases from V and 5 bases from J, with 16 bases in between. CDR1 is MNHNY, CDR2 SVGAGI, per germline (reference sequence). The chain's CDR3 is CASSYEYGKGDEQYF. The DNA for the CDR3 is TGTGCCAGCAGTTACGAATATGGCAAAGGGGACGAGCAGTACTTC.

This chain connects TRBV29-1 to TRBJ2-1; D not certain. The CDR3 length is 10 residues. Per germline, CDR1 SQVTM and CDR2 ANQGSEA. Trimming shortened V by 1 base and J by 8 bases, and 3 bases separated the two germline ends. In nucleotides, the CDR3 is TGCAGCGTTGAAGGCTATGAGCAGTTCTTC. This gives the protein CSVEGYEQFF.

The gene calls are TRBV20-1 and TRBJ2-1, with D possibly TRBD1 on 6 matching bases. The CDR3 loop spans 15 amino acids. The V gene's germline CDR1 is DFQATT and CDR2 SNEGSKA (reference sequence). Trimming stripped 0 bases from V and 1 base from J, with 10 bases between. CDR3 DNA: TGCAGTGCTAGAGAGTTGGGGGCGTCCTACAATGAGCAGTTCTTC. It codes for CSARELGASYNEQFF.

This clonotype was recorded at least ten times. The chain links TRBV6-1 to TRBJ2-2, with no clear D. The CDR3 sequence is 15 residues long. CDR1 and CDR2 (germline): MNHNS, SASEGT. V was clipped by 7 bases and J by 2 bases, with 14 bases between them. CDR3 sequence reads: CASTNTGRNTGELFF. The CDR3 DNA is TGTGCCAGCACCAACACCGGGCGCAACACCGGGGAGCTGTTTTTT.

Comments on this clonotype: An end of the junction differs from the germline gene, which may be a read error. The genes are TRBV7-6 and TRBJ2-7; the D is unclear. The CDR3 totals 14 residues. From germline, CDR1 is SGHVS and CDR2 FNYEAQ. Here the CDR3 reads CASSSPPKLYGQYF. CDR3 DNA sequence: TGTGCCAGCAGCTCCCCGCCTAAACTCTACGGGCAGTACTTC.

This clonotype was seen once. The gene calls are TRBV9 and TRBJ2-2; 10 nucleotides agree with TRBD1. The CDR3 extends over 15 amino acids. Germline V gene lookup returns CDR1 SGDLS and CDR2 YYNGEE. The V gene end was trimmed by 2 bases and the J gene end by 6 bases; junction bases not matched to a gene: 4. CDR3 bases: TGTGCCAGCAGCGTGGGACAGGGGCTTTCCGGGGAGCTGTTTTTT. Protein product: CASSVGQGLSGELFF.

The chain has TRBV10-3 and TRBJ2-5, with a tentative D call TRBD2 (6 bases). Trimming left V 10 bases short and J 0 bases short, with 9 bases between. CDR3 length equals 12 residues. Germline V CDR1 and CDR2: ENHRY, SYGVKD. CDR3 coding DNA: TGTGCCACCGCGGGAAACCAAGAGACCCAGTACTTC. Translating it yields CATAGNQETQYF.

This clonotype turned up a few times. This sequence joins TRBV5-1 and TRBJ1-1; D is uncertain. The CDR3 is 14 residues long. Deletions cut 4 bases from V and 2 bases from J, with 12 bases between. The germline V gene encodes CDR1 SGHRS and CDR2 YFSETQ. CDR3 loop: CASSPQNTNTEAFF. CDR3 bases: TGCGCCAGCAGCCCCCAGAATACCAACACTGAAGCTTTCTTT.

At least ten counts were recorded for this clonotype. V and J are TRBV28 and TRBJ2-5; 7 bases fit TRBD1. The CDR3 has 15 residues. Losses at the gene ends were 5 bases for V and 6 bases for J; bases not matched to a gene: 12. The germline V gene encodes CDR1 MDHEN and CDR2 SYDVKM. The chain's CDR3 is CASSPSTGTGKTQYF. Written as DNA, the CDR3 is TGTGCCAGCAGTCCCTCGACAGGGACCGGGAAGACCCAGTACTTC.

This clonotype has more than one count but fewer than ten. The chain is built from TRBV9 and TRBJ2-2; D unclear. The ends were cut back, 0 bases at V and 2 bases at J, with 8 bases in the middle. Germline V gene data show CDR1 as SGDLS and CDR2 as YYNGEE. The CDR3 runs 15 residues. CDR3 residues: CASSVEPVNTGELFF. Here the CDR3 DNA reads TGTGCCAGCAGCGTAGAACCAGTAAACACCGGGGAGCTGTTTTTT. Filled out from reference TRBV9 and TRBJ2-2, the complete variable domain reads DSGVTQTPKHLITATGQRVTLRCSPRSGDLSVYWYQQSLDQGLQFLIQYYNGEERAKGNILERFSAQQFPDLHSELNLSSLELGDSALYFCASSVEPVNTGELFFGEGSRLTVL.

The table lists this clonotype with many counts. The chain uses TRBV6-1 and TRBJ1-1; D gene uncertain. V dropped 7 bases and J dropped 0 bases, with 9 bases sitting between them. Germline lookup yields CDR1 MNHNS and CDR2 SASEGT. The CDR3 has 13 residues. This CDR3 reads CASKREVNTEAFF. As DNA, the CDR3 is TGTGCCAGCAAAAGGGAGGTGAACACTGAAGCTTTCTTT.

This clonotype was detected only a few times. The CDR3 reads CASSYGGGAGNTIYF. The CDR3 region has the DNA TGTGCCAGCAGTTACGGAGGAGGGGCTGGAAACACCATATATTTT. The genes are TRBV6-1 and TRBJ1-3; maybe TRBD1 (5 bases). Germline values: CDR1 MNHNS, CDR2 SASEGT. The CDR3 spans 15 residues. V was pared by 5 bases and J by 2 bases, with 13 bases between.

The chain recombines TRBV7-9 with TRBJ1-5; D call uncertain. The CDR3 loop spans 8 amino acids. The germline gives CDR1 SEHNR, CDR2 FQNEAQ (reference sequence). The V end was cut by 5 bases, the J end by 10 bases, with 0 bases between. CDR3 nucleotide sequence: TGTGCCAGCAGCCCCCAGCATTTT. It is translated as CASSPQHF.

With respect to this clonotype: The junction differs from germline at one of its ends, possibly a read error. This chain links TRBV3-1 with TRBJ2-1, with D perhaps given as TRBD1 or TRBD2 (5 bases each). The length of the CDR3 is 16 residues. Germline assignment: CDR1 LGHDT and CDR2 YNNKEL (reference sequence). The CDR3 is CASGLDGTPSCNEQFF. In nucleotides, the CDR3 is TGTGCCAGCGGACTCGATGGGACGCCCTCCTGCAATGAGCAGTTCTTC.

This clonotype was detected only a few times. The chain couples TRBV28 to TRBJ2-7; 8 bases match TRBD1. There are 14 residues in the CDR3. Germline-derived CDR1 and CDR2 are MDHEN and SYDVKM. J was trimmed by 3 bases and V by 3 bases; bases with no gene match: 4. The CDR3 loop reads CASSFLGQGYEQYF. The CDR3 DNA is TGTGCCAGCAGTTTTCTAGGACAGGGCTACGAGCAGTACTTC.

The CDR3 DNA reads as TGTGCCAGCAGCTTAGAGGGGAAAAGAACAGATACGCAGTATTTT. As protein: CASSLEGKRTDTQYF. V usage is TRBV7-2 and J usage is TRBJ2-3; TRBD1 is a possible D gene (5 bases). Trimming pared 1 base from V and 3 bases from J, leaving 11 bases between. Germline lookup yields CDR1 SGHTA and CDR2 FQGNSA. This CDR3 is built from 15 residues.

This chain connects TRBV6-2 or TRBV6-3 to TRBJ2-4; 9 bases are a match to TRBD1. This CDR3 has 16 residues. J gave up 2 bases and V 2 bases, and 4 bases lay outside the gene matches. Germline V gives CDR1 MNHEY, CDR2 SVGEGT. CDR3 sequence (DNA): TGTGCCAGCAGTTACAGGGGACAGGGTCCCAAAAACATTCAGTACTTC. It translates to CASSYRGQGPKNIQYF.

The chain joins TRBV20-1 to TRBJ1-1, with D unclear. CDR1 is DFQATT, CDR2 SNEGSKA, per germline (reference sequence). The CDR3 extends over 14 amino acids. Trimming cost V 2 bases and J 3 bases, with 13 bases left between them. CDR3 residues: CSARSNSGDTEAFF. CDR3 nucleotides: TGCAGTGCTAGATCGAACTCCGGAGACACTGAAGCTTTCTTT.

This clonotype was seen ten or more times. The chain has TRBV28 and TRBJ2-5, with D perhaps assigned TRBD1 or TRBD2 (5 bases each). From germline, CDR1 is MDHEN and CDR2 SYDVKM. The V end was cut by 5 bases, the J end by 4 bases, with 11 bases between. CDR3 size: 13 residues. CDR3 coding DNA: TGTGCCAGCAGTGTGGGGGTTAGAGAGACCCAGTACTTC. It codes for CASSVGVRETQYF. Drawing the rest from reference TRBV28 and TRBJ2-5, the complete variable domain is DVKVTQSSRYLVKRTGEKVFLECVQDMDHENMFWYRQDPGLGLRLIYFSYDVKMKEKGDIPEGYSVSREKKERFSLILESASTNQTSMYLCASSVGVRETQYFGPGTRLLVL.

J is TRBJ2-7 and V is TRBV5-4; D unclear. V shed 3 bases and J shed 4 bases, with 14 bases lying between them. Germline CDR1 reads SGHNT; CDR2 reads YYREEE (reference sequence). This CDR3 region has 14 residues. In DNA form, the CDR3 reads TGTGCCAGCAGCTCGCCTATCGTACCTTACGAGCAGTACTTC. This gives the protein CASSSPIVPYEQYF.

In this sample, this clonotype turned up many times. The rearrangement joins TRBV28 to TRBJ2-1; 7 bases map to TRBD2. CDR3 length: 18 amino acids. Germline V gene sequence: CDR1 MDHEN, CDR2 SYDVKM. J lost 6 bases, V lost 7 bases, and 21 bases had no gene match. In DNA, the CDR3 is TGTGCCAGCATCCCACTACCCCGGCGGCGGGAGCCGGGCAATGAGCAGTTCTTC. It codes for CASIPLPRRREPGNEQFF.